This T cell receptor beta chain was captured in a study of CD8 T cells in Susac syndrome (dated by TCRdb to the late 2010s). Turning to the overall study: Whether CD8+ T cell activation and differentiation in Susac syndrome was antigen driven was tested using repertoire sequencing. General study outcomes and caveats: The number of individuals in the TCR sequencing and HLA analysis was acknowledged as relatively small.

RNA was extracted using the RNeasy kit, and about 0.5 to 1 ug of the RNA was reverse transcribed with random hexamers. The immunoSEQ multiplex PCR assay, covering 54 Vbeta and 13 Jbeta segments, was used to amplify TCR beta CDR3 regions. Bias from PCR amplification was corrected by using a synthetic template baseline for primer optimization and for computational correction. Per the original workflow: Reads were annotated to V, D and J genes according to IMGT and were analyzed with immunoSEQ Analyzer, with only productive sequences retained. To calculate clonality, Shannon entropy was normalized by log2 of the number of productive unique sequences and then subtracted from one. Public and private clones were assessed among the 100 most prevalent clones of each patient and control. A clone was defined as Susac-specific if it was absent from the healthy and MS cohorts, from 1052 published viral clones and from other ImmuneACCESS disease sequences. TCRdb passed the public sequencing reads through fastp at Q25 and MiXCR, retaining productive beta sequences. Duplicate CDR3 protein sequences are folded into a single record with the most common DNA and genes. TCRdb, rather than the study authors, made the V and J calls. In all, the sample holds roughly 150,000 distinct CDR3 sequences, and about 93% of those were seen once. Together, the top ten hold 0.13% of the sample.

A word on this clonotype: The clone's antigen remains unknown. No per-base quality is available; no much larger clone lies one base away.

Peripheral blood CD8+ and CD4+ T cells from healthy donors, Susac syndrome patients and multiple sclerosis patients were profiled using high-throughput TCR beta sequencing. Healthy donors were age- and sex-matched controls. Bulk CD8+ and CD4+ T cells were purified magnetically by negative isolation, whereas CD8+ TEMRA cells were enriched by FACS. Blood was drawn into EDTA tubes, processed within 24 hours, and PBMCs were isolated by density gradient centrifugation. PBMCs destined for TCR sequencing were cryopreserved in liquid nitrogen and later thawed in a 37 °C water bath. The sorted or isolated CD4+, CD8+ and CD8+ TEMRA cells had a purity of 90% or higher. Including cysteine and phenylalanine, the CDR3 has 13 amino acids. The retained sequence is limited to the CDR3, 39 bases, with the frame set at the first base. V is reduced by 5 bases and J by 9 bases, leaving a spacing of 15 bases between them. From a lookup of the germline V gene, CDR1 and CDR2 are MNHNS and SASEGT.

Sequencing used CD4+ T cells from PBMCs. This TCR was recovered from a human donor in good health. The chain uses TRBV6-1 and TRBJ2-3; a confident D gene designation cannot be given. The nucleotide sequence reads TGTGCCAGCAGTCCCCGCCAGGATGGAACGCAGTATTTT. Its product reads: CASSPRQDGTQYF.